This T cell receptor (beta chain) was identified during a study of T cells after yellow fever vaccination. Findings and caveats of the study: Re-detected after boosting: most primary clones, more than 95% of CD4 and less than 90% of CD8. Clonotypes appearing in both CD4 and CD8 compartments existed, and their share was small.

Germline V gene sequence: CDR1 SGHDN, CDR2 FVKESK. Deletions cut 3 bases from V and 8 bases from J, with 17 bases between. This CDR3 is 16 amino acids long. Making TCR cDNA involved 5'RACE template switching, which added UMIs and a universal primer site. A single record per CDR3 protein comes from TCRdb applying MiXCR to the 5' RACE reads. Of hundreds of thousands of distinct CDR3 sequences listed, 8% to 9.5% are singletons. This clonotype occurred a few times. No antigen is known for it. V is TRBV14 and J is TRBJ1-6; D is uncertain. This receptor was taken from a man aged 18 to 29 who received the YFV17D yellow fever vaccine. Sequencing used PBMCs, obtained around 45 days after the first yellow fever vaccination. The CDR3 loop reads CASSHWGKGEDSPLHF. In nucleotides, the CDR3 is TGTGCCAGCAGCCACTGGGGAAAAGGCGAGGATTCACCCCTCCACTTT.